A selection of T cell receptor beta chains follows, all from one sample in a study of T cell responses to AZD1222 COVID-19 vaccine. Libraries were prepared by immunoSEQ multiplex PCR; TCRdb keeps only in-frame clonotypes and omits some of them. The sample carries about 180,000 clones, 90% recorded once. Sequenced material: peripheral blood, taken 28 days after the second dose of the MenACWY control vaccine. The receptors stem from an adult who received the MenACWY meningococcal vaccine as a control. The CDR3 runs from the conserved cysteine through the conserved F or W. The D gene is left open where the match is weak. The size field is filled for only some rows; it gives once, few, many or a size class.

D	V	J	size	CDR3	DNA
TRBD1	TRBV28	TRBJ1-6	.	CASRPGQGIHSPLHF	TGTGCCAGCAGACCCGGACAGGGGATACATTCACCCCTCCACTTT
TRBD1	TRBV2	TRBJ1-2	once	CASSSQGTGGAGYGYTF	TGTGCCAGCAGTAGCCAGGGGACAGGGGGCGCGGGGTATGGCTACACCTTC
TRBD2	TRBV27	TRBJ2-1	.	CASSLIAGAGNEQFF	TGTGCCAGCAGTTTAATAGCGGGAGCAGGAAATGAGCAGTTCTTC
.	TRBV6-6	TRBJ2-7	.	CASSSLVTAGANEQYF	TGTGCCAGCAGTTCCCTGGTGACAGCCGGAGCAAACGAGCAGTACTTC
.	TRBV28	TRBJ1-2	.	CASSWQNYGYTF	TGTGCCAGCAGTTGGCAGAACTATGGCTACACCTTC
TRBD2	TRBV7-9	TRBJ2-7	.	CASSTGSGRAGSLYEQYF	TGTGCCAGCAGCACAGGTAGCGGGAGGGCCGGCTCCCTCTACGAGCAGTACTTC
.	TRBV6-5	TRBJ2-5	.	CASSYSFREETQYF	TGTGCCAGCAGTTACTCGTTTAGGGAAGAGACCCAGTACTTC
TRBD2	TRBV14	TRBJ2-7	once	CASSQRPGLAGPTYEQYF	TGTGCCAGCAGCCAACGTCCGGGACTAGCGGGACCTACCTACGAGCAGTACTTC
TRBD2	TRBV18	TRBJ2-3	.	CASSSREREGTDTQYF	TGTGCCAGCTCATCACGAGAGCGGGAAGGGACAGATACGCAGTATTTT
.	TRBV15	TRBJ1-1	.	CATSGMRRNTEAFF	TGTGCCACCAGCGGGATGCGTAGGAACACTGAAGCTTTCTTT
TRBD1	TRBV27	TRBJ1-4	.	CASSTSLGQGRGEKLFF	TGTGCCAGCAGTACCTCCCTTGGACAGGGCAGGGGTGAAAAACTGTTTTTT
TRBD1	TRBV19	TRBJ1-1	.	CASSRGQAVSGNTEAFF	TGTGCCAGTAGTAGGGGACAGGCGGTTTCGGGGAACACTGAAGCTTTCTTT
.	TRBV6-5	TRBJ2-7	.	CASPGTSSYEQYF	TGTGCCAGCCCCGGGACAAGTTCCTACGAGCAGTACTTC
TRBD2	TRBV30	TRBJ2-1	.	CAWSGVAGGPSYNEQFF	TGTGCCTGGAGTGGGGTAGCGGGAGGGCCGTCCTACAATGAGCAGTTCTTC
TRBD1	TRBV9	TRBJ1-1	.	CASSVTTGSTEAFF	TGTGCCAGCAGCGTCACGACAGGGAGCACTGAAGCTTTCTTT
TRBD2	TRBV19	TRBJ2-1	.	CASSMLAGSSYNEQFF	TGTGCCAGTAGTATGCTAGCGGGAAGTTCCTACAATGAGCAGTTCTTC
.	TRBV3-1/TRBV3-2	TRBJ1-1	.	CASSHRGKAFF	TGTGCCAGCAGCCACCGGGGTAAAGCTTTCTTT
.	TRBV7-2	TRBJ1-2	.	CASSFKFGETGYTF	TGTGCCAGCAGCTTTAAATTCGGGGAAACTGGCTACACCTTC
TRBD1	TRBV19	TRBJ1-6	once	CASSIDRELLPLHF	TGTGCCAGTAGTATCGACAGGGAATTGTTGCCCCTCCACTTT
.	TRBV3-1/TRBV3-2	TRBJ2-7	.	CASSPLRSSYEQYF	TGTGCCAGCAGCCCTTTAAGGAGCTCCTACGAGCAGTACTTC
.	TRBV28	TRBJ1-4	.	CASSFRSGGREKLFF	TGTGCCAGCAGTTTTCGGTCCGGGGGACGGGAAAAACTGTTTTTT
TRBD1	TRBV9	TRBJ1-3	.	CASSVDPGGASGNTIYF	TGTGCCAGCAGCGTAGATCCAGGGGGAGCGTCTGGAAACACCATATATTTT
.	TRBV4-2	TRBJ1-2	.	CASSQGGVRSYGYTF	TGTGCCAGCAGCCAAGGGGGGGTGCGGTCCTATGGCTACACCTTC
TRBD1	TRBV7-3	TRBJ2-2	.	CASSLSRTGEAGELFF	TGTGCCAGCAGCTTAAGTAGGACAGGGGAGGCCGGGGAGCTGTTTTTT
TRBD2	TRBV27	TRBJ2-7	once	CASSLLGGSSYEQYF	TGTGCCAGCAGTTTATTAGGCGGGAGCTCCTACGAGCAGTACTTC
TRBD1	TRBV7-6	TRBJ2-1	.	CASHNTGDISYNEQFF	TGTGCCAGCCATAACACAGGGGATATATCCTACAATGAGCAGTTCTTC
.	TRBV28	TRBJ2-2	.	CASSRGANTGELFF	TGTGCCAGCAGTCGGGGCGCGAACACCGGGGAGCTGTTTTTT
.	TRBV10-1	TRBJ2-7	.	CASGSFDEQYF	TGCGCCAGCGGGAGTTTCGACGAGCAGTACTTC
.	TRBV11-2	TRBJ1-4	.	CASSLAGVRTNEKLFF	TGTGCCAGCAGCTTAGCCGGGGTCAGGACTAATGAAAAACTGTTTTTT
TRBD1	TRBV5-6	TRBJ1-5	.	CASSTTGLLENQPQHF	TGTGCCAGCAGTACGACAGGGCTTCTTGAAAATCAGCCCCAGCATTTT
.	TRBV20-1	TRBJ2-3	.	CSASPSGTGYF	TGCAGTGCTAGCCCGTCGGGGACGGGGTATTTT
.	TRBV7-9	TRBJ1-2	.	CASSLDSDYGYTF	TGTGCCAGCAGCTTGGACAGCGATTATGGCTACACCTTC
TRBD2	TRBV7-2	TRBJ2-5	.	CASSLRAGGLEETQYF	TGTGCCAGCAGCTTAAGAGCGGGAGGGTTAGAAGAGACCCAGTACTTC
TRBD1	TRBV7-9	TRBJ2-7	.	CASSLVSAGGYEQYF	TGTGCCAGCAGCTTAGTATCGGCAGGGGGCTACGAGCAGTACTTC
.	TRBV19	TRBJ1-2	.	CASSRTEAYYGYTF	TGTGCCAGTAGTCGGACGGAGGCGTACTATGGCTACACCTTC
.	TRBV4-3	TRBJ1-3	.	CASSQERGGHSGNTIYF	TGCGCCAGCAGCCAAGAGAGAGGCGGACACTCTGGAAACACCATATATTTT
.	TRBV7-9	TRBJ1-1	.	CASSSPSGGTEAFF	TGTGCCAGCAGCTCACCCTCGGGCGGTACTGAAGCTTTCTTT
.	TRBV7-2	TRBJ2-3	.	CASSLAQEDTQYF	TGTGCCAGCAGCTTAGCGCAAGAAGATACGCAGTATTTT
.	TRBV30	TRBJ1-1	.	CARREGNTEAFF	TGTGCCCGAAGGGAGGGGAACACTGAAGCTTTCTTT
.	TRBV7-8	TRBJ2-2	.	CATTNRETGELFF	TGTGCCACCACCAACAGGGAAACCGGGGAGCTGTTTTTT
.	TRBV19	TRBJ2-5	.	CASSMAEFPETQYF	TGTGCCAGTAGTATGGCTGAGTTCCCAGAGACCCAGTACTTC
.	TRBV6-5	TRBJ2-7	once	CASISQGYEQYF	TGTGCCAGCATCTCACAGGGCTACGAGCAGTACTTC
.	TRBV19	TRBJ2-2	.	CASSAGTYTGELFF	TGTGCCAGTAGTGCTGGGACTTACACCGGGGAGCTGTTTTTT
.	TRBV19	TRBJ1-2	.	CASIRGDYGYTF	TGTGCCAGTATTCGGGGTGACTATGGCTACACCTTC
TRBD1	TRBV20-1	TRBJ1-2	.	CSATDRAPEVDGYTF	TGCAGTGCTACTGACAGGGCTCCAGAAGTCGATGGCTACACCTTC
.	TRBV28	TRBJ1-6	.	CASRASLYNSPLHF	TGTGCCAGCAGAGCAAGTCTATATAATTCACCCCTCCACTTT
.	TRBV6-2/TRBV6-3	TRBJ1-4	.	CASSYRLTQPREKLFF	TGTGCCAGCAGTTACAGACTGACACAACCTCGGGAAAAACTGTTTTTT